Shown below are 21 T cell receptor beta chains from a single sample sequenced in a study of blood T cell repertoires in COVID-19. The assay was immunoSEQ multiplex PCR, and TCRdb's table has in-frame clones only and misses some. The sample holds about 180,000 clones; 80% are singletons and the top ten take approximately 7%. Specimen: peripheral blood. These receptors were collected from a man in his sixties or seventies with active or convalescent COVID-19.

The rearrangement uses TRBV9 and TRBJ1-6; D is perhaps TRBD1 (5 bases). Germline V CDR1 and CDR2: SGDLS, YYNGEE. This CDR3 contains 14 residues. The ends were cut back, 3 bases at V and 6 bases at J, with 10 bases in the middle. The CDR3 protein is CASSAAGVNSPLHF. The CDR3 region has the DNA TGTGCCAGCAGCGCGGCGGGGGTTAATTCACCCCTCCACTTT.

V gene TRBV12-3 or TRBV12-4 combines with J gene TRBJ1-1, with D perhaps matching TRBD1 (6 bases). There are 13 residues in the CDR3. Trimming stripped 3 bases from V and 6 bases from J, with 11 bases between. The CDR3 region is CASSLRGWAEAFF. DNA of the CDR3: TGTGCCAGCAGTTTGAGGGGGTGGGCTGAAGCTTTCTTT.

The CDR3 DNA reads as TGTGCCAGCCTTTGGGGTGCGGGAGCGGGGACTTACACAGATACGCAGTATTTT. Its translation: CASLWGAGAGTYTDTQYF. The V and J genes are TRBV7-9 and TRBJ2-3; 7 bases are shared with TRBD2. The CDR3 has 18 residues. Germline loops: CDR1 SEHNR, CDR2 FQNEAQ (reference sequence). V gave up 8 bases and J gave up 2 bases; unmatched junction bases: 19.

This chain joins TRBV7-2 and TRBJ1-1; TRBD1 is a possible D gene (5 bases). Trimming removed 1 base at V and 10 bases at J, with 10 bases between. The CDR3 consists of 12 residues. Germline values: CDR1 SGHTA, CDR2 FQGNSA. The CDR3, as DNA: TGTGCCAGCAGCTTAGACAGGTTTGGAGCTTTCTTT. As protein: CASSLDRFGAFF.

This chain links TRBV4-2 with TRBJ1-5; D gene ambiguous. Germline CDR1 and CDR2: LGHNA and YNFKEQ. Deletions cut 4 bases from V and 5 bases from J, with 15 bases between. This CDR3 is built from 15 residues. The CDR3 nucleotides are TGTGCCAGCAGCCCCATGAGTGAGGGTCATCAGCCCCAGCATTTT. This gives the protein CASSPMSEGHQPQHF.

V is TRBV9 and J is TRBJ2-7, with a tentative D call TRBD1 (5 bases). Germline V gene lookup returns CDR1 SGDLS and CDR2 YYNGEE. V was shortened by 3 bases and J by 4 bases, with 14 bases between the two germline ends. The CDR3 extends over 14 amino acids. CDR3 sequence (DNA): TGTGCCAGCAGCGCGACGGACAAGGGATACGAGCAGTACTTC. Translating gives CASSATDKGYEQYF.

This chain joins TRBV7-2 and TRBJ1-6; possibly TRBD1 for D (5 bases). V was shortened by 5 bases and J by 9 bases, with 23 bases between the two germline ends. The germline CDR1 and CDR2 sequences are SGHTA and FQGNSA. This CDR3 comprises 17 residues. DNA for the CDR3: TGTGCCAGCAGCGATACAATGAGAGCCGGGGGGTCTTCACCCCTCCACTTT. Translated: CASSDTMRAGGSSPLHF.

The rearrangement joins TRBV6-5 to TRBJ2-2; D is possibly TRBD2 (6 bases). The CDR3 loop spans 14 amino acids. Trimming took 6 bases from V and 3 from J, leaving 11 bases between them. Per germline, CDR1 MNHEY and CDR2 SVGAGI. Here the CDR3 reads CASSHLAYTGELFF. The CDR3 nucleotides are TGTGCCAGCAGCCACCTAGCGTACACCGGGGAGCTGTTTTTT.

The gene calls are TRBV27 and TRBJ1-1; 8 nucleotides match TRBD1. In germline, CDR1 is MNHEY, CDR2 SMNVEV (reference sequence). The CDR3 contains 17 residues. With 5 bases clipped from V and 2 bases from J, the junction kept 13 bases outside the gene matches. The CDR3 DNA reads TGTGCCAGCAGTCGGCAGGGGGCAAATGGATTCAACACTGAAGCTTTCTTT. Translated: CASSRQGANGFNTEAFF.

V gene TRBV19 combines with J gene TRBJ1-1; 7 bases match TRBD1. J was trimmed by 2 bases and V by 4 bases; bases with no gene match: 4. Germline V CDR1 and CDR2: LNHDA, SQIVND (reference sequence). The CDR3 runs 14 residues. The CDR3 reads CASSRDSINTEAFF. CDR3 coding DNA: TGTGCCAGTAGTAGGGACAGCATAAACACTGAAGCTTTCTTT.

This clone occurred a few times. The chain joins TRBV12-5 to TRBJ2-3; 9 bases align to TRBD1. The CDR3 length is 20 residues. Per the germline V gene, CDR1 is LGHNT and CDR2 is FRNRAP. V was pared by 3 bases and J by 2 bases, with 18 bases of the junction left unmatched. DNA of the CDR3: TGTGCTAGTGGTTTTTTCGTCTTTCGGGTAGACAGGGGGTTCACAGATACGCAGTATTTT. Its translation: CASGFFVFRVDRGFTDTQYF.

The V gene is TRBV30, the J gene TRBJ1-2; possibly TRBD1 for D (6 bases). V was pared by 2 bases and J by 4 bases, with 23 bases between. This CDR3 region has 17 residues. Germline V gene lookup returns CDR1 GTSNPN and CDR2 SVGIG (reference sequence). In DNA, the CDR3 is TGTGCCTGGAGTTTCCCCAGGGGAACCCTCTGGGGCTATGGCTACACCTTC. It encodes CAWSFPRGTLWGYGYTF.

The chain carries TRBV5-1 and TRBJ2-5; D unresolved. The CDR3 is 14 amino acids. V was shortened by 0 bases and J by 2 bases, with 8 bases between the two germline ends. Germline CDR1 and CDR2: SGHRS and YFSETQ. The CDR3 DNA reads TGCGCCAGCAGCTTGGGTACTCTTCAAGAGACCCAGTACTTC. Protein product: CASSLGTLQETQYF.

This chain connects TRBV7-9 to TRBJ1-1, with TRBD1 as a possible D gene (6 bases). This CDR3 spans 14 amino acids. Germline V gene sequence: CDR1 SEHNR, CDR2 FQNEAQ (reference sequence). With 6 bases removed from V and 11 bases from J, the gap between germline ends came to 22 bases. This CDR3 is CASRIGGGASRAFF. CDR3 bases: TGTGCCAGCAGAATCGGTGGGGGCGCAAGTAGGGCTTTCTTT.

This chain joins TRBV7-2 and TRBJ1-2, with 9 bases fitting TRBD1. Germline V gene lookup returns CDR1 SGHTA and CDR2 FQGNSA. With V trimmed by 1 base and J by 5 bases, 8 bases remained unmatched. This CDR3 has 16 residues. The CDR3 spells CASSLENRGPRYGYTF. The CDR3 nucleotides read TGTGCCAGCAGCTTAGAGAACAGGGGGCCTAGGTATGGCTACACCTTC.

The chain recombines TRBV7-2 with TRBJ2-5, with 11 positions matching TRBD2. The CDR3 contains 16 residues. Trimming cost V 4 bases and J 1 base; bases outside gene matches: 5. Germline values: CDR1 SGHTA, CDR2 FQGNSA. CDR3: CASSSLAGGPQETQYF. The CDR3 nucleotides are TGTGCCAGCAGCTCCCTAGCGGGGGGCCCCCAAGAGACCCAGTACTTC. The entire variable domain, with the rest obtained from reference TRBV7-2 and TRBJ2-5, is as follows: GAGVSQSPSNKVTEKGKDVELRCDPISGHTALYWYRQSLGQGLEFLIYFQGNSAPDKSGLPSDRFSAERTGGSVSTLTIQRTQQEDSAVYLCASSSLAGGPQETQYFGPGTRLLVL.

This clone was recorded a few times. V is TRBV3-1 (or the pseudogene TRBV3-2) and J is TRBJ2-7; 7 nucleotides match TRBD2. The germline V gene has CDR1 LGHDT and CDR2 YNNKEL (reference sequence). V shed 4 bases and J 4 bases; nucleotides not matched to a gene: 7. The CDR3 runs 14 residues. The chain's CDR3 is CASSLGTTGYEQYF. The CDR3 nucleotides are TGTGCCAGCAGCCTTGGGACTACTGGTTACGAGCAGTACTTC.

This sequence joins TRBV6-5 and TRBJ1-2; 7 nucleotides match TRBD1. CDR1 and CDR2 (germline): MNHEY, SVGAGI. The CDR3 is 15 residues long. Trimming took 5 bases from V and 0 from J; bases not matched to a gene: 6. In DNA, the CDR3 is TGTGCCAGCAGTATCCGACAGGGTGCTAACTATGGCTACACCTTC. It translates to CASSIRQGANYGYTF.

The rearrangement joins TRBV10-2 to TRBJ1-1; 7 bases match TRBD1. J gave up 4 bases and V 7 bases, and 18 bases lay outside the gene matches. This CDR3 region has 17 residues. Germline CDR1 and CDR2: WSHSY and SAAADI. The CDR3 spells CASNMGATGVYGTEAFF. CDR3 in DNA: TGCGCCAGCAATATGGGAGCCACAGGGGTTTATGGCACTGAAGCTTTCTTT.

The rearrangement uses TRBV3-1 (or the pseudogene TRBV3-2) and TRBJ2-3; D gene unclear. CDR3 length: 12 residues. The V end was cut by 3 bases, the J end by 3 bases, with 4 bases between. Looked up from germline, CDR1 is LGHDT and CDR2 is YNNKEL (reference sequence). The CDR3 protein is CASSHSTDTQYF. The CDR3 nucleotides read TGTGCCAGCAGCCACTCGACAGATACGCAGTATTTT.

This chain connects TRBV6-5 to TRBJ1-5; D is unclear. The germline V gene has CDR1 MNHEY and CDR2 SVGAGI. The germline V and J ends were trimmed by 4 bases and 6 bases, with 7 bases remaining between them. The CDR3 contains 12 residues. As DNA, the CDR3 is TGTGCCAGCAGTTTCCTCTCTCAGCCCCAGCATTTT. It is translated as CASSFLSQPQHF.